The 5 T cell receptor beta chains given below trace back to one sample, sequenced in a study of T-cell memory formation after mild COVID-19. MiXCR, run by TCRdb on the 5' RACE reads, gives a single entry per CDR3 protein. The table includes a few hundred thousand distinct CDR3 sequences, around 15% detected once. The source material was PBMCs or a T cell subset sorted from them (not recorded which). The receptors come from a man aged 18 to 30 who had mild COVID-19 (a few samples of this study predate the infection). Cell type and time point are not known.

This clonotype was detected a few times. This chain uses TRBV20-1 with TRBJ2-7; tentative D call: TRBD2 (5 bases). The CDR3 is 13 residues long. Germline-derived CDR1 and CDR2 are DFQATT and SNEGSKA (reference sequence). Trimming removed 4 bases from V and 3 bases from J, with 13 bases in between. The chain's CDR3 is CSATRLGVYEQYV. CDR3 bases: TGCAGTGCTACCCGGCTCGGGGTCTACGAGCAGTACGTC.

The chain carries TRBV5-4 and TRBJ1-6, with D perhaps TRBD1 (5 bases). Deletions cut 4 bases from V and 8 bases from J, with 10 bases between. Germline V gene lookup returns CDR1 SGHNT and CDR2 YYREEE (reference sequence). The length of the CDR3 is 13 residues. CDR3 in amino acids: CASSGGWDSPLHF. CDR3 sequence (DNA): TGTGCCAGCAGCGGGGGGTGGGATTCACCCCTCCACTTT.

The V call is TRBV29-1, the J call TRBJ1-2, with D unresolved. V lost 4 bases and J 4 bases, leaving 16 bases between the germline ends. This CDR3 is built from 14 residues. Germline lookup yields CDR1 SQVTM and CDR2 ANQGSEA. Written as DNA, the CDR3 is TGCAGCGTTGGGCACCCGCTGGCGGGCTATGGCTACACCTTC. Its translation is CSVGHPLAGYGYTF.

The chain employs TRBV7-9 and TRBJ2-5, with 8 bases aligning to TRBD1. The CDR3 loop spans 14 amino acids. Looked up from germline, CDR1 is SEHNR and CDR2 is FQNEAQ (reference sequence). The J segment lost 4 bases and the V segment lost 4 bases, leaving 5 bases of the junction unmatched. The CDR3 sequence: CASSSQGAGETQYF. The CDR3 bases are TGTGCCAGCAGCTCGCAGGGGGCGGGAGAGACCCAGTACTTC.

This clonotype has more than one count but fewer than ten. The V gene is TRBV6-2 or TRBV6-3, the J gene TRBJ2-7; D tentatively fits TRBD1 or TRBD2 (5 bases each). V lost 8 bases and J lost 7, with 21 bases in between. The CDR3 has 14 amino acids. CDR1 and CDR2 (germline): MNHEY, SVGEGT. Here the CDR3 DNA reads TGTGCCAGCGCCGAGGACTTGCTCTGGGGGGAGCAGTACTTC. Its translation: CASAEDLLWGEQYF.